The T cell receptor beta chain under discussion was sequenced for a study of technical replicates of blood from a few donors. Looked up from germline, CDR1 is SGHNT and CDR2 is YYREEE (reference sequence). CDR3 length: 12 amino acids. Trimming removed 5 bases from V and 3 bases from J, with 6 bases in between. Using immunoSEQ multiplex PCR, the repertoire was profiled, and TCRdb retains in-frame clones only, with some absent. The table has 80,000 to 90,000 clones, about 94% seen once. J is TRBJ1-5 and V is TRBV5-4; no definite D call. Sequences were obtained from T cells isolated from PBMCs. The clonotype was recovered from a human donor in good health. The CDR3, as DNA: TGTGCCAGCAGATACAACAATCAGCCCCAGCATTTT. Amino acids: CASRYNNQPQHF.